One and the same sample provided the 24 T cell receptor beta chains below, sequenced in a study of Ad26.COV2.S vaccination and SARS-CoV-2 variants (dated by TCRdb to about 2021). The library was prepared using the immunoSEQ multiplex PCR assay. As stored in TCRdb, this immuneACCESS dataset retains in-frame rearrangements with V and J assigned. A fraction of the clones does not appear; measured against another copy, unresolved V genes explain less than half of the discrepancy, and the remainder lacks a known reason. The sample records 400,000 to 450,000 clones, 92% of which are singletons. The ten most abundant clones make up roughly 1.7% of the sample. The treatment or condition label for this specimen denotes: approximately 18 received Ad26.COV2.S at low or high dose, single or two shots; roughly five received placebo; per-sample allocation not given. Repertoires of vaccine and placebo recipients were sequenced from samples taken on day 63 after the first injection.

This specimen was peripheral blood, taken in a trial of Ad26.COV2.S vaccine versus placebo. The receptors here all came from a person between 18 and 65 years old who received the Ad26.COV2.S COVID-19 vaccine or a placebo.

V usage is TRBV28 and J usage is TRBJ2-2; no clear D. The V gene's germline CDR1 is MDHEN and CDR2 SYDVKM. V gave up 5 bases and J gave up 5 bases, with 6 bases separating them. The CDR3 totals 12 residues. The CDR3 bases are TGTGCCAGCAGTGTGGGGACCGGGGAGCTGTTTTTT. This translates into CASSVGTGELFF.

The CDR3 DNA follows: TGTGCCAGCTCACCAGACAGGTATGGCACTGAAGCTTTCTTT. Translating it yields CASSPDRYGTEAFF. The gene calls are TRBV18 and TRBJ1-1; a possible D gene is TRBD1 (6 bases). The V gene lost 2 bases and the J gene lost 4 bases, with 11 bases spanning the gap. The CDR3 is made up of 14 amino acids. Germline-derived CDR1 and CDR2 are KGHSH and LQKENI.

The genes are TRBV6-2 or TRBV6-3 and TRBJ2-1, with TRBD1 matching 10 bases. There are 17 residues in the CDR3. Germline V gene sequence: CDR1 MNHEY, CDR2 SVGEGT. After removal of 2 bases from V and 5 bases from J, the junction contained 9 bases not matched to a gene. The CDR3 spells CASSYPPDRGKDNEQFF. CDR3 DNA sequence: TGTGCCAGCAGTTACCCCCCGGACAGGGGGAAGGACAATGAGCAGTTCTTC.

The V call is TRBV7-2, the J call TRBJ1-2, with TRBD1 matching over 7 bases. CDR3 length: 14 amino acids. With 0 bases clipped from V and 6 bases from J, the junction kept 4 bases outside the gene matches. CDR1 is SGHTA and CDR2 is FQGNSA in the germline V gene. The CDR3 region is CASSLAGRGDGYTF. CDR3 bases: TGTGCCAGCAGCTTAGCTGGCAGGGGGGATGGCTACACCTTC.

The chain links TRBV5-4 to TRBJ2-7; TRBD2 is a possible D gene (6 bases). Per the germline V gene, CDR1 is SGHNT and CDR2 is YYREEE (reference sequence). Trimming shortened V by 5 bases and J by 7 bases, and 16 bases separated the two germline ends. This CDR3 is built from 13 residues. CDR3 region: CASRTRDSSEQYF. The DNA of the CDR3 is TGTGCCAGCAGAACCCGGGACTCCTCGGAGCAGTACTTC.

This chain connects TRBV3-1 (or the pseudogene TRBV3-2) to TRBJ2-1; D might be TRBD2 (6 bases). There are 12 residues in the CDR3. From germline, CDR1 is LGHDT and CDR2 YNNKEL (reference sequence). V shed 4 bases and J shed 7 bases, with 8 bases lying between them. CDR3 DNA sequence: TGTGCCAGCAGCCTGCGGGATAATGAGCAGTTCTTC. Amino acid sequence: CASSLRDNEQFF.

The chain joins TRBV19 to TRBJ1-5; TRBD1 matches 7 bases. The CDR3 runs 15 residues. CDR1 is LNHDA, CDR2 SQIVND, per germline (reference sequence). V gave up 7 bases and J gave up 7 bases; unmatched junction bases: 13. The CDR3 region has the DNA TGTGCCAGTAATGCGGGACAGACCTACCACCAGCCCCAGCATTTT. It is translated as CASNAGQTYHQPQHF.

The rearrangement joins TRBV28 to TRBJ2-1; 7 bases align to TRBD1. Germline V gene sequence: CDR1 MDHEN, CDR2 SYDVKM. J gave up 4 bases and V 3 bases, and 12 bases lay outside the gene matches. This CDR3 has 17 amino acids. The CDR3 coding sequence is TGTGCCAGCAGTTTTTTAGTCAGTACGGGACAGTACAATGAGCAGTTCTTC. Translated, it gives CASSFLVSTGQYNEQFF.

J is TRBJ2-3 and V is TRBV5-6, with D uncertain. Germline V gene data show CDR1 as SGHDT and CDR2 as YYEEEE. The V end lost 3 bases, the J end lost 2 bases, and 10 bases lay between the germline ends. CDR3 length: 14 residues. The CDR3: CASSSGRTTDTQYF. In nucleotides, the CDR3 is TGTGCCAGCAGCTCCGGACGGACCACAGATACGCAGTATTTT.

The V call is TRBV2, the J call TRBJ1-1; D not certain. The V gene lost 3 bases and the J gene lost 10 bases, with 18 bases spanning the gap. Germline CDR1 SNHLY, CDR2 FYNNEI. This CDR3 has 14 residues. CDR3 DNA: TGTGCCAGCAGTGACCCCTACACCAAATATGGAGCTTTCTTT. This gives the protein CASSDPYTKYGAFF.

The chain employs TRBV14 and TRBJ2-1; D is unclear. CDR1 SGHDN and CDR2 FVKESK come from the germline V gene. V was clipped by 3 bases and J by 7 bases, with 10 bases between them. This CDR3 has 13 residues. As DNA, the CDR3 is TGTGCCAGCAGCCACACCGCTGGGAATGAGCAGTTCTTC. Its translation is CASSHTAGNEQFF.

J is TRBJ2-7 and V is TRBV6-2 or TRBV6-3; maybe TRBD1 (6 bases). This CDR3 contains 15 residues. Germline V lookup: CDR1 MNHEY, CDR2 SVGEGT. V lost 5 bases, J lost 3 bases, and 17 bases lay in between. CDR3 region: CASSPAFDRFYEQYF. The CDR3 coding sequence is TGTGCCAGCAGTCCCGCCTTCGACAGGTTCTACGAGCAGTACTTC.

The J gene is TRBJ2-6, the V gene TRBV2; D ambiguous. Trimming cost V 4 bases and J 3 bases, with 4 bases left between them. The CDR3 runs 13 residues. The germline gives CDR1 SNHLY, CDR2 FYNNEI. The CDR3 sequence: CASSVFGANVLTF. For the CDR3, the DNA is TGTGCCAGCAGTGTCTTTGGGGCCAACGTCCTGACTTTC.

The rearrangement uses TRBV27 and TRBJ2-3, with TRBD2 matching over 12 bases. The junction had 10 bases not matched to a gene; V was cut back by 6 bases and J by 0 bases. The length of the CDR3 is 18 residues. The germline gives CDR1 MNHEY, CDR2 SMNVEV (reference sequence). CDR3 amino acids: CASRNSSGGDPSTDTQYF. The DNA for the CDR3 is TGTGCCAGCAGAAACTCTAGCGGGGGGGACCCAAGCACAGATACGCAGTATTTT.

For this clone: One end of the junction does not line up with germline, which may come from a read error. CDR3: CASSSWTVSHEQYF. CDR3 nucleotide sequence: TGTGCCAGCAGCTCCTGGACAGTCTCCCACGAGCAGTACTTC. The gene calls are TRBV5-8 and TRBJ2-7, with D possibly TRBD1 on 6 matching bases. Germline V gene data show CDR1 as SGHTS and CDR2 as YDEGEE. The CDR3 extends over 14 amino acids. The entire variable domain, with the rest obtained from reference TRBV5-8 and TRBJ2-7, is as follows: EAGVTQSPTHLIKTRGQQATLRCSPISGHTSVYWYQQALGLGLQFLLWYDEGEERNRGNFPPRFSGRQFPNYSSELNVNALELEDSALYLCASSSWTVSHEQYFGPGTRLTVT.

The genes are TRBV7-9 and TRBJ1-6; 9 nucleotides align to TRBD1. Germline CDR1 SEHNR, CDR2 FQNEAQ (reference sequence). The CDR3 is 14 amino acids. Losses at the gene ends were 7 bases for V and 9 bases for J; bases not matched to a gene: 7. The DNA for the CDR3 is TGTGCCAGCACCCAAACAGGGGGCGCTTCACCCCTCCACTTT. Translating gives CASTQTGGASPLHF.

The chain joins TRBV29-1 to TRBJ1-1, with TRBD1 identical over 8 bases. V trimming: 7 bases; J trimming: 7 bases; junction bases outside the gene matches: 14. The length of the CDR3 is 14 residues. Germline V gene lookup returns CDR1 SQVTM and CDR2 ANQGSEA. CDR3 loop: CSARTGSPGGEAFF. CDR3 DNA sequence: TGCAGCGCTAGGACAGGGTCCCCTGGGGGTGAAGCTTTCTTT. Supplemented by reference TRBV29-1 and TRBJ1-1, the full variable domain reads SAVISQKPSRDICQRGTSLTIQCQVDSQVTMMFWYRQQPGQSLTLIATANQGSEATYESGFVIDKFPISRPNLTFSTLTVSNMSPEDSSIYLCSARTGSPGGEAFFGQGTRLTVV.

The chain recombines TRBV28 with TRBJ2-5; 10 bases map to TRBD1. This CDR3 is built from 16 residues. The germline V gene has CDR1 MDHEN and CDR2 SYDVKM. The trim removed 1 base at V and 5 bases at J, leaving 7 bases unmatched. This CDR3 is CASSLLTGGARETQYF. As DNA, the CDR3 is TGTGCCAGCAGTTTATTGACAGGGGGCGCGAGGGAGACCCAGTACTTC.

The V call is TRBV10-1, the J call TRBJ2-2, with D perhaps TRBD1 or TRBD2 (5 bases each). V lost 0 bases and J 4 bases, leaving 9 bases between the germline ends. This CDR3 spans 15 amino acids. Germline lookup yields CDR1 WNHNN and CDR2 SYGVQD (reference sequence). CDR3 protein: CASSESRGFTGELFF. The CDR3 DNA is TGCGCCAGCAGTGAGTCGAGGGGCTTCACCGGGGAGCTGTTTTTT.

The rearrangement links TRBV9 to TRBJ2-3, with D hard to call. Germline CDR1 is SGDLS and CDR2 is YYNGEE. The CDR3 consists of 14 residues. Between the trimmed V and J ends, which lost 0 bases and 7 bases, there was a span of 12 bases. The CDR3: CASSVGMGLNTQYF. CDR3 bases: TGTGCCAGCAGCGTAGGGATGGGTTTGAATACGCAGTATTTT.

The chain has TRBV3-1 (or the pseudogene TRBV3-2) and TRBJ1-4; D is unclear. V lost 4 bases to trimming and J lost 3 bases, with 18 bases between them. This CDR3 region has 17 residues. Germline-derived CDR1 and CDR2 are LGHDT and YNNKEL (reference sequence). As DNA, the CDR3 is TGTGCCAGCAGCCCCAACGCCCTCATAATGCCTAATGAAAAACTGTTTTTT. Its protein is CASSPNALIMPNEKLFF.

The J gene is TRBJ2-7, the V gene TRBV28; 10 nucleotides agree with TRBD2. From germline, CDR1 is MDHEN and CDR2 SYDVKM. V lost 3 bases and J lost 2; bases outside the gene matches: 4. The length of the CDR3 is 15 residues. For the CDR3, the DNA is TGTGCCAGCAGTTTCACAGCGGGGGGGACCTACGAGCAGTACTTC. Its translation: CASSFTAGGTYEQYF.

As to this clone: Within the sample, other DNA sequences also encode this same CDR3. The chain links TRBV12-3 or TRBV12-4 to TRBJ2-2, with D unclear. This CDR3 contains 11 residues. V dropped 3 bases and J dropped 6 bases, with 2 bases sitting between them. The CDR3 DNA reads TGTGCCAGCAGTTTCTCCGGGGAGCTGTTTTTT. Its protein product is CASSFSGELFF.

The chain joins TRBV5-4 to TRBJ2-3, with 9 bases identical to TRBD1. Germline V gene data show CDR1 as SGHNT and CDR2 as YYREEE (reference sequence). V lost 5 bases to trimming and J lost 2 bases; unmatched junction nucleotides: 6. There are 15 residues in the CDR3. In nucleotides, the CDR3 is TGTGCCAGCAGGGCCGGGACAGGGACCACAGATACGCAGTATTTT. Its translation: CASRAGTGTTDTQYF.